This T cell receptor beta chain was sequenced for a study of graft-versus-host responses after intestinal transplantation. Study-level information: Recipients obtained multivisceral, liver-intestinal, or isolated intestinal transplants.

Worth noting for this clone: Its antigen is unidentified.

Clones were sequenced by immunoSEQ multiplex PCR, and TCRdb holds only the in-frame ones, with some missing. The sample holds more than 100,000 clones, around 96% seen once. Sequenced here: unstimulated CD8+ T cells sorted from spleen or lymph node cells, sampled before intestinal transplant. The source of this sequence is a human donor who received an intestinal transplant.

The CDR3 DNA reads as TGTGCCAGCAGCCCCGGGACAGGGGCCTATGGCTACACCTTC. Its protein product is CASSPGTGAYGYTF. The J gene is TRBJ1-2, the V gene TRBV28, with TRBD1 matching 10 bases. J was trimmed by 4 bases and V by 6 bases; bases with no gene match: 5. The germline gives CDR1 MDHEN, CDR2 SYDVKM. CDR3 size: 14 residues.